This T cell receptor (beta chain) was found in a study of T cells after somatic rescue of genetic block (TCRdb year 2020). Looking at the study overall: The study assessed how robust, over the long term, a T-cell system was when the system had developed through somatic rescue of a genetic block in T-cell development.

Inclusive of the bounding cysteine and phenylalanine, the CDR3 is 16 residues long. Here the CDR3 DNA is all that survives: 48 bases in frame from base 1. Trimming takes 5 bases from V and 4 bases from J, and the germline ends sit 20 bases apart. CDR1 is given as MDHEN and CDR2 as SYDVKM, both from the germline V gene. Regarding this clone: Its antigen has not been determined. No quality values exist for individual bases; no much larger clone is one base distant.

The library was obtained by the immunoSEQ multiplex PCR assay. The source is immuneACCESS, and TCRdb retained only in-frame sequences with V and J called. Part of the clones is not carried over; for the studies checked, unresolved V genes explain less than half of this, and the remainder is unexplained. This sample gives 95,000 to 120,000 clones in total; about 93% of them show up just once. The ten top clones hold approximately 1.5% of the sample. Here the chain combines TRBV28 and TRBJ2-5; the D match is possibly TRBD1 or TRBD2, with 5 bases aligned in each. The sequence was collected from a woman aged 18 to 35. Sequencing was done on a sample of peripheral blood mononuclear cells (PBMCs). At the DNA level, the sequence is TGTGCCAGCAGTCTCCGTTTAGGGACCAAAACAGAGACCCAGTACTTC. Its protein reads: CASSLRLGTKTETQYF.